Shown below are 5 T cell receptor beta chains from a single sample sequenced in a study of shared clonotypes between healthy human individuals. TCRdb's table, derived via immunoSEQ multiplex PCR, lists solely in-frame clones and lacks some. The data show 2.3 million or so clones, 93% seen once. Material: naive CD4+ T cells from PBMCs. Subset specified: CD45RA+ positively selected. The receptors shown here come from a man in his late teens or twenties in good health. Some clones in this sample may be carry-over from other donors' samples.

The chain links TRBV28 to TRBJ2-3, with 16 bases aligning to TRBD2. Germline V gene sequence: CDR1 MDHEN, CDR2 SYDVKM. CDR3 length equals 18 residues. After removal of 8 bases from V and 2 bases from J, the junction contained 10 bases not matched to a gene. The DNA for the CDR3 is TGTGCCAGCGTCTCAGCGGGACTAGCGGGAGGGCCCACAGATACGCAGTATTTT. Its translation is CASVSAGLAGGPTDTQYF. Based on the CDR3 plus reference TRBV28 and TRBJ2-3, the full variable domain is DVKVTQSSRYLVKRTGEKVFLECVQDMDHENMFWYRQDPGLGLRLIYFSYDVKMKEKGDIPEGYSVSREKKERFSLILESASTNQTSMYLCASVSAGLAGGPTDTQYFGPGTRLTVL.

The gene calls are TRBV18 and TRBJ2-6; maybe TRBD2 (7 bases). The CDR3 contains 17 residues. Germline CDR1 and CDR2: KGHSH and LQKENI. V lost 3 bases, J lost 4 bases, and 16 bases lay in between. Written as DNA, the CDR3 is TGTGCCAGCTCACCCGGACGGGGGGCTTCAGGGGCCAACGTCCTGACTTTC. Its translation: CASSPGRGASGANVLTF.

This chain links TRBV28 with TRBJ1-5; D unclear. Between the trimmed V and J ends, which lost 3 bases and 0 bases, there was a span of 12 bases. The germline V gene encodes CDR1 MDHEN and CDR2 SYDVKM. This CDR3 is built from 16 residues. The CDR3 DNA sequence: TGTGCCAGCAGTTTGAGTCCTAGGTATAGCAATCAGCCCCAGCATTTT. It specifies CASSLSPRYSNQPQHF. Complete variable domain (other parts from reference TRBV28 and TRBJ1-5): DVKVTQSSRYLVKRTGEKVFLECVQDMDHENMFWYRQDPGLGLRLIYFSYDVKMKEKGDIPEGYSVSREKKERFSLILESASTNQTSMYLCASSLSPRYSNQPQHFGDGTRLSIL.

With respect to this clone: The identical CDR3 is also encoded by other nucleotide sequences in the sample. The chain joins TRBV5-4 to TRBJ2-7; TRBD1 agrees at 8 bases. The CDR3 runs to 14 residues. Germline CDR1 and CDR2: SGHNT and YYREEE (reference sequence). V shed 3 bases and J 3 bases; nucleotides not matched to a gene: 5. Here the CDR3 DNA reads TGTGCCAGCAGCTCCAGGACAGGGAGCTACGAGCAGTACTTC. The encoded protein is CASSSRTGSYEQYF.

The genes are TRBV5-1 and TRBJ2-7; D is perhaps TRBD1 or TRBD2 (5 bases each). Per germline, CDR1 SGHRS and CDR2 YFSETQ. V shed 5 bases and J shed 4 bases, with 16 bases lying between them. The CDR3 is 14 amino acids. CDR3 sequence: CASSPIGARYEQYF. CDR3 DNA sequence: TGCGCCAGCAGTCCAATCGGGGCAAGATACGAGCAGTACTTC.